These 27 T cell receptor beta chains originate from one sample sequenced in a study of cytomegalovirus exposure and HLA in healthy donors. The PCR ran on 60 Vbeta and 13 Jbeta primers. Sequencing was performed with immunoSEQ multiplex PCR; in TCRdb, only in-frame clones are kept and a portion is missing. Altogether 100,000 to 150,000 clones are present, about three quarters being singletons, with the ten largest covering around 4%. The sequenced sample was PBMCs. Source of these receptors: a man aged 30-40 years in good health and CMV-seronegative.

Comments on this clone: Germline and junction disagree at one end, which may indicate a read error. CDR3 sequence (DNA): TGTGCCAGCAGTGAACGGGCCAGGGGGAGCAAAGATACGCAGTATTTT. It specifies CASSERARGSKDTQYF. The chain couples TRBV2 to TRBJ2-3; TRBD1 matches at 7 bases. The CDR3 has 16 amino acids. Germline CDR1 SNHLY, CDR2 FYNNEI.

This clone appeared a single time. For the CDR3, the DNA is TGTGCCAGCAGCTTAGCAAGGGGCACTGAAGCTTTCTTT. Translated: CASSLARGTEAFF. The V gene is TRBV7-9, the J gene TRBJ1-1; D perhaps matches TRBD1 (5 bases). Trimming stripped 0 bases from V and 4 bases from J, with 6 bases between. The CDR3 spans 13 residues. Germline V gene sequence: CDR1 SEHNR, CDR2 FQNEAQ (reference sequence).

This clone was counted a single time. This chain uses TRBV19 with TRBJ2-2; D is possibly TRBD2 (5 bases). Germline assignment: CDR1 LNHDA and CDR2 SQIVND (reference sequence). The CDR3 is 13 amino acids. V lost 6 bases and J lost 4, with 9 bases in between. CDR3 region: CASRRGSTGELFF. The CDR3 region has the DNA TGTGCCAGTAGAAGAGGGAGCACCGGGGAGCTGTTTTTT.

V and J are TRBV6-6 and TRBJ1-5; D is uncertain. The V end lost 5 bases, the J end lost 3 bases, and 14 bases lay between the germline ends. CDR3 length equals 15 residues. CDR1 is MNHNY, CDR2 SVGAGI, per germline (reference sequence). CDR3 coding DNA: TGTGCCAGCAGTATGGACTCACGGTACAATCAGCCCCAGCATTTT. It specifies CASSMDSRYNQPQHF.

This clone was counted a few times. The rearrangement joins TRBV15 to TRBJ2-1; D is ambiguous. V was shortened by 4 bases and J by 4 bases, with 5 bases between the two germline ends. The CDR3 covers 12 residues. The germline CDR1 and CDR2 sequences are LNHNV and YYDKDF (reference sequence). CDR3 amino acids: CATSISYNEQFF. The CDR3 region has the DNA TGTGCCACCAGCATTAGTTACAATGAGCAGTTCTTC.

This clone came up once. This chain links TRBV5-1 with TRBJ1-2, with D tentatively TRBD1 (6 bases). The V gene lost 4 bases and the J gene lost 8 bases, with 12 bases spanning the gap. Germline lookup yields CDR1 SGHRS and CDR2 YFSETQ. The CDR3 has 12 amino acids. The DNA for the CDR3 is TGCGCCAGCAGCGCCTCAGGGGAAGGCTACACCTTC. The encoded protein is CASSASGEGYTF.

V gene TRBV4-3 combines with J gene TRBJ2-7; TRBD2 is a possible D gene (5 bases). Trimming left V 1 base short and J 4 bases short, with 11 bases between. This CDR3 contains 14 residues. The V gene's germline CDR1 is LGHNA and CDR2 YSLEER. In DNA, the CDR3 is TGCGCCAGCAGCCAAGCGGGGTTGGGGTACGAGCAGTACTTC. Amino acids: CASSQAGLGYEQYF.

The V call is TRBV5-5, the J call TRBJ2-2, with 7 bases aligning to TRBD1. This CDR3 has 17 amino acids. CDR1 and CDR2 from the germline V gene are SGHKS and YYEKEE (reference sequence). V lost 0 bases, J lost 3 bases, and 8 bases stayed unmatched. The CDR3 sequence is CASSLGLRTGYTGELFF. CDR3 DNA: TGTGCCAGCAGCTTGGGTCTGCGGACAGGATACACCGGGGAGCTGTTTTTT. Full variable domain (missing parts from reference TRBV5-5 and TRBJ2-2): DAGVTQSPTHLIKTRGQQVTLRCSPISGHKSVSWYQQVLGQGPQFIFQYYEKEERGRGNFPDRFSARQFPNYSSELNVNALLLGDSALYLCASSLGLRTGYTGELFFGEGSRLTVL.

The chain joins TRBV6-5 to TRBJ1-6; 10 bases match TRBD1. The junction had 8 bases not matched to a gene; V was cut back by 6 bases and J by 9 bases. Per the germline V gene, CDR1 is MNHEY and CDR2 is SVGAGI. The CDR3 runs to 15 residues. CDR3 sequence reads: CASRHGQGVGSPLHF. The CDR3 DNA reads as TGTGCCAGCAGACATGGACAGGGGGTTGGTTCACCCCTCCACTTT.

This chain connects TRBV28 to TRBJ2-7; TRBD1 aligns across 10 bases. V lost 4 bases to trimming and J lost 7 bases; unmatched junction nucleotides: 19. Per the germline V gene, CDR1 is MDHEN and CDR2 is SYDVKM. CDR3 length: 18 residues. The CDR3 here is CASSSPGQGFRAMWEQYF. The CDR3 DNA reads TGTGCCAGCAGTTCCCCGGGACAGGGGTTCCGGGCGATGTGGGAGCAGTACTTC.

The rearrangement uses TRBV7-2 and TRBJ2-1; D remains unclear. Trimming removed 5 bases from V and 3 bases from J, with 11 bases in between. CDR1 is SGHTA, CDR2 FQGNSA, per germline. This CDR3 is built from 14 residues. The CDR3 loop reads CASSVPRDYNEQFF. DNA for the CDR3: TGTGCCAGCAGCGTCCCTAGAGACTACAATGAGCAGTTCTTC.

The chain recombines TRBV5-4 with TRBJ2-7, with D perhaps TRBD2 (5 bases). CDR3 size: 17 residues. The V end lost 0 bases, the J end lost 6 bases, and 22 bases lay between the germline ends. CDR1 and CDR2 (germline): SGHNT, YYREEE (reference sequence). CDR3 DNA sequence: TGTGCCAGCAGCTTGGGGGCTGGGGTGAGGGCGTCTGGCGAGCAGTACTTC. It encodes CASSLGAGVRASGEQYF.

Details on this clone: Compared with germline, one end of the junction differs, possibly owing to a read error. The V and J genes are TRBV29-1 and TRBJ2-3; the match to TRBD2 covers 14 bases. This CDR3 spans 16 amino acids. The germline V gene has CDR1 SQVTM and CDR2 ANQGSEA. The CDR3 sequence: CSVGGTSGGFTDMQYF. The CDR3, as DNA: TGCAGCGTTGGAGGGACTAGCGGGGGTTTCACAGATATGCAGTATTTT.

The CDR3 coding sequence is TGTGCCAGCTCACCACGTGCCGGGACAGGGGGAACTGAAGCTTTCTTT. It codes for CASSPRAGTGGTEAFF. This chain links TRBV18 with TRBJ1-1, with 11 bases matching TRBD1. Germline lookup yields CDR1 KGHSH and CDR2 LQKENI. V was pared by 1 base and J by 5 bases, with 6 bases of the junction left unmatched. The length of the CDR3 is 16 residues.

V and J are TRBV6-5 and TRBJ1-2; possibly TRBD1 for D (5 bases). CDR1 MNHEY and CDR2 SVGAGI come from the germline V gene. Trimming removed 0 bases at V and 7 bases at J, with 12 bases between. This CDR3 is 14 amino acids long. The CDR3 loop reads CASSYSMGGSGYTF. CDR3 DNA sequence: TGTGCCAGCAGTTACTCGATGGGGGGTAGTGGCTACACCTTC.

This chain uses TRBV11-2 with TRBJ2-3; 9 bases are shared with TRBD1. This CDR3 is 15 amino acids long. Germline trimming cut 5 bases from V and 2 bases from J; bases unmatched to any gene: 5. Germline V lookup: CDR1 SGHAT, CDR2 FQNNGV. CDR3 sequence: CASSERDRATDTQYF. CDR3 coding DNA: TGTGCCAGCAGCGAACGGGACAGGGCCACAGATACGCAGTATTTT. The variable domain in full, with the rest retrieved from reference TRBV11-2 and TRBJ2-3, is EAGVAQSPRYKIIEKRQSVAFWCNPISGHATLYWYQQILGQGPKLLIQFQNNGVVDDSQLPKDRFSAERLKGVDSTLKIQPAKLEDSAVYLCASSERDRATDTQYFGPGTRLTVL.

The V and J genes are TRBV30 and TRBJ2-7, with D possibly TRBD2 on 5 matching bases. This CDR3 is 11 amino acids long. Trimming stripped 5 bases from V and 2 bases from J, with 7 bases between. Germline V gives CDR1 GTSNPN, CDR2 SVGIG (reference sequence). The CDR3 DNA reads as TGTGCCTGGGGACTGACCTACGAGCAGTACTTC. Its translation is CAWGLTYEQYF.

V is TRBV14 and J is TRBJ1-2, with 8 bases lining up with TRBD1. Germline CDR1 SGHDN, CDR2 FVKESK. This CDR3 spans 15 amino acids. Trimming cost V 4 bases and J 2 bases; bases outside gene matches: 6. For the CDR3, the DNA is TGTGCCAGCAGCCCACAACAGGGGGGAAACTATGGCTACACCTTC. Its translation is CASSPQQGGNYGYTF.

This clone has a handful of counts. The chain is built from TRBV2 and TRBJ2-2; 7 bases are shared with TRBD1. The germline V gene encodes CDR1 SNHLY and CDR2 FYNNEI. The CDR3 length is 12 residues. V was clipped by 5 bases and J by 10 bases; unmatched bases: 4. CDR3 sequence (DNA): TGTGCCAGCAGTTGGGACAGCCCGGAGCTGTTTTTT. Amino acids: CASSWDSPELFF.

The chain joins TRBV5-6 to TRBJ1-5; no clear D. Per the germline V gene, CDR1 is SGHDT and CDR2 is YYEEEE. With 2 bases removed from V and 0 bases from J, the gap between germline ends came to 18 bases. The CDR3 is 18 amino acids. The CDR3 DNA sequence: TGTGCCAGCAGCTTAAGTTTGGGCGACCGTTATAGCAATCAGCCCCAGCATTTT. It is translated as CASSLSLGDRYSNQPQHF.

This clone was counted a few times. This chain joins TRBV7-2 and TRBJ2-7; 9 positions agree with TRBD2. The V gene's germline CDR1 is SGHTA and CDR2 FQGNSA. There are 15 residues in the CDR3. Trimming removed 1 base from V and 4 bases from J; junction bases left unmatched: 5. CDR3 protein: CASSLGRGGGYEQYF. The CDR3 DNA reads TGTGCCAGCAGCTTAGGACGCGGGGGGGGGTACGAGCAGTACTTC.

The V call is TRBV5-4, the J call TRBJ2-5; the D gene is possibly TRBD2 (8 bases). The CDR3 is made up of 15 amino acids. The V gene lost 4 bases and the J gene lost 0 bases, with 13 bases spanning the gap. Germline CDR1 is SGHNT and CDR2 is YYREEE (reference sequence). The CDR3: CASSREGAYQETQYF. The CDR3 nucleotides read TGTGCCAGCAGCCGGGAGGGGGCATACCAAGAGACCCAGTACTTC. Together with reference TRBV5-4 and TRBJ2-5, the CDR3 gives the full variable domain: ETGVTQSPTHLIKTRGQQVTLRCSSQSGHNTVSWYQQALGQGPQFIFQYYREEENGRGNFPPRFSGLQFPNYSSELNVNALELDDSALYLCASSREGAYQETQYFGPGTRLLVL.

V is TRBV7-3 and J is TRBJ1-1; perhaps TRBD1 as D (6 bases). CDR1 and CDR2 from the germline V gene are SGHTA and FQGTGA. V was shortened by 5 bases and J by 8 bases, with 15 bases between the two germline ends. CDR3 length: 13 residues. As DNA, the CDR3 is TGTGCCAGCAGCCCAACGACCGACAGGGAAGCTTTCTTT. Amino acid sequence: CASSPTTDREAFF.

The rearrangement uses TRBV10-2 and TRBJ2-7; 12 positions match TRBD2. The germline CDR1 and CDR2 sequences are WSHSY and SAAADI. Unmatched junction bases numbered 4, after V lost 6 bases and J lost 4 bases. The CDR3 runs 14 residues. The CDR3 loop is CASSPSGGAYEQYF. The CDR3 nucleotides read TGCGCCAGCAGCCCTAGCGGGGGGGCTTACGAGCAGTACTTC.

This chain joins TRBV10-1 and TRBJ2-7, with TRBD1 matching 8 bases. This CDR3 contains 17 residues. The germline gives CDR1 WNHNN, CDR2 SYGVQD (reference sequence). Trimming cost V 6 bases and J 2 bases; bases outside gene matches: 15. The CDR3 reads CASRAIQGVFMPYEQYF. CDR3 coding DNA: TGCGCCAGCAGGGCAATACAGGGGGTATTTATGCCCTACGAGCAGTACTTC.

This clone was seen a single time. This sequence joins TRBV2 and TRBJ2-1; the match to TRBD2 covers 12 bases. Germline values: CDR1 SNHLY, CDR2 FYNNEI. The ends lost 6 bases at V and 2 bases at J; junction bases unmatched: 2. The CDR3 length is 15 residues. CDR3 sequence: CASSLAGGAYNEQFF. The CDR3 nucleotides read TGTGCCAGCAGCCTAGCGGGGGGGGCCTACAATGAGCAGTTCTTC.

This clone was seen a single time. This chain uses TRBV29-1 with TRBJ2-3; tentatively, D is TRBD1 (5 bases). There are 14 residues in the CDR3. Trimming took off 6 bases at V and 2 bases at J, with 15 bases between the two ends. Germline values: CDR1 SQVTM, CDR2 ANQGSEA. For the CDR3, the DNA is TGCAGCGTCGGTACAGGTTCCCCCACAGATACGCAGTATTTT. Its translation is CSVGTGSPTDTQYF.